Reported below is one TCR beta chain. These data originate in a study of radiation and T cells in renal cell carcinoma. Generated by immunoSEQ multiplex PCR, the TCRdb table keeps only in-frame clones and is missing some. The sample lists 25,000 to 30,000 clones; around 85% were seen once. As for time point: blood 2 weeks post-SBRT. Treatment here: 15 Gy SBRT to primary tumor, nephrectomy 4 weeks later. V was clipped by 1 base and J by 7 bases, with 11 bases between them. CDR3 length: 13 amino acids. Germline V gene sequence: CDR1 MGHRA, CDR2 YSYEKL. The TCR originated in a man aged 55-75 years with renal cell carcinoma. The genes are TRBV4-1 and TRBJ2-7; unclear D gene. Source: blood, taken from a patient whose treatment included radiotherapy and nephrectomy. The CDR3 nucleotides are TGCGCCAGCAGCCAAGTCGGTGTGGATGAGCAGTACTTC. This translates into CASSQVGVDEQYF.